This T cell receptor beta chain was sequenced in a study of cytomegalovirus exposure and HLA in healthy donors. Study at large: An early data release held some 89 million unique TCRs from HLA-typed donors.

Findings of the study overall: HLA-A and HLA-B allele assignments for most subjects were reportedly predicted accurately using TCR beta sequences. A later analysis appeared to link common viral pathogens to several of the most significant clusters.

This clone was counted only a few times. Its antigen is unknown. The CDR3 is 14 residues long. Germline V gives CDR1 MNHNY, CDR2 SVGAGI (reference sequence). The J segment lost 6 bases and the V segment lost 6 bases, leaving 8 bases of the junction unmatched. The PCR had 60 Vbeta and 13 Jbeta primers. Data came from immunoSEQ multiplex PCR; TCRdb stores just in-frame clones and leaves some out. The top ten clones hold roughly 5% of a sample with approximately 150,000 clones, roughly 77% of them seen once. The chain joins TRBV6-6 to TRBJ1-3, with TRBD1 matching over 7 bases. The sample consisted of PBMCs. The source is a male donor in good health and CMV-seronegative. The CDR3 sequence: CASSLGTAKNTIYF. For the CDR3, the DNA is TGTGCCAGCAGCTTAGGGACAGCCAAAAACACCATATATTTT.